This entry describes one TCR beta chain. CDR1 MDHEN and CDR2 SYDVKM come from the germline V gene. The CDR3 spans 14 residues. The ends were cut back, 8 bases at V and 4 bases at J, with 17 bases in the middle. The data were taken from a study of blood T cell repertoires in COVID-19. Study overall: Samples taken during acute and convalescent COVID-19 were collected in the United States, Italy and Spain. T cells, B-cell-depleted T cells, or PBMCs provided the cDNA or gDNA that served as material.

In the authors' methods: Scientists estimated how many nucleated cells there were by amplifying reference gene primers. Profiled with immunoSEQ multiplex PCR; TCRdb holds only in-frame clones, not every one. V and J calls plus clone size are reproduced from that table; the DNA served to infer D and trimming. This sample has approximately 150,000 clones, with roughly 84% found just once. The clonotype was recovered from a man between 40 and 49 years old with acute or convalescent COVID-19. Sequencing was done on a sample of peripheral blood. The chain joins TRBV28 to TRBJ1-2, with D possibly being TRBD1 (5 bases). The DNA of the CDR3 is TGTGCCAGCGGTCGGGAATCGGGGGTCTATGGCTACACCTTC. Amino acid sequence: CASGRESGVYGYTF.